The source of this TCR beta chain is a study of OX40 agonist ivuxolimab in advanced cancers. In germline, CDR1 is LNHDA, CDR2 SQIVND (reference sequence). CDR3 length: 14 residues. V lost 4 bases to trimming and J lost 5 bases; unmatched junction nucleotides: 3. Measured with immunoSEQ multiplex PCR; TCRdb has only the in-frame clones, and not every one. The data show about 22,000 clones, 84% seen once. This clonotype was sampled from an adult with an advanced solid tumor such as melanoma, head and neck, liver or kidney cancer. Sequenced here: CD4+ or CD8+ T cells sorted from blood, sampled in a trial of the OX40 agonist ivuxolimab. V and J are TRBV19 and TRBJ2-2; TRBD1 matches 8 bases. Here the CDR3 reads CASSNRQGTGELFF. In nucleotides, the CDR3 is TGTGCCAGTAGTAACCGACAGGGGACCGGGGAGCTGTTTTTT.